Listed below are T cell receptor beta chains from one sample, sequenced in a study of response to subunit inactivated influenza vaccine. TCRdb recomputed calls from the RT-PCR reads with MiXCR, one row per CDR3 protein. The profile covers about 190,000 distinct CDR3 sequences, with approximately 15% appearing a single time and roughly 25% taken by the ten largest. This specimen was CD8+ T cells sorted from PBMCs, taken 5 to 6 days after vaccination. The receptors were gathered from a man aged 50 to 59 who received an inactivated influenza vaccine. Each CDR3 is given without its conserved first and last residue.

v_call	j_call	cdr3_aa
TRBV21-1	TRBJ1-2	ASTEAPGGIGYT
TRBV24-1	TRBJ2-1	ATSERGEQF
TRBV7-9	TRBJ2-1	ASSPPRGPRYNEQF
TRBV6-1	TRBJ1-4	ASSPTSTRGKLF
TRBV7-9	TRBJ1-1	ASSPAAEAF
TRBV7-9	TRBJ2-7	ASSGREREYYEQY
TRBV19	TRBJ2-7	ASSPDRDREHEQY
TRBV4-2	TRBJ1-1	ASSSPGAPEAF
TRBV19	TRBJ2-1	ASSMAGGRLNEQF
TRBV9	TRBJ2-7	ASSVAGITYEQY
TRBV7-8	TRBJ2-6	ASSSTGPGANVLT
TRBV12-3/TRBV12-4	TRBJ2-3	ASSPPDPGNTQY
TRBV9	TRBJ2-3	ASSVLAGGWTDTQY
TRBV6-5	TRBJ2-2	ASSYSNVVNGELF
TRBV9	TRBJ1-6	ASSVSGAREPLH
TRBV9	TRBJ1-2	ASSVTGGGNYGYT
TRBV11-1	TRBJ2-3	ASSPGLARVPDTQY
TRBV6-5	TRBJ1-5	ASSYTQQGDQPQH
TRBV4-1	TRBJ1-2	ASSQGGDYT
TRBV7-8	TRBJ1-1	ASSLMGISTEAF
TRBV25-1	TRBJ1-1	ASSYTGTGALAGTEAF
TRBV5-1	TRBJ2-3	ASSPSLGLLTDTQY
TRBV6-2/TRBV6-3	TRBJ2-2	ASSPTSPEARELF
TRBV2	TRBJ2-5	ASSGSGRALETQY
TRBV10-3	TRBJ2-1	AIKTQSLDNEQF
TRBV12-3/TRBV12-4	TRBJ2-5	ASSLAGDQY
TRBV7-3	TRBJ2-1	ASSTNSNEQF
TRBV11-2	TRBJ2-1	ASSGGATSYNEQF
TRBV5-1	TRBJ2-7	ASSHPGVTYEQY
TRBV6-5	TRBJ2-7	ASSTRQGAGYEQY
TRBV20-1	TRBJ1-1	TARARDKMNTEAF
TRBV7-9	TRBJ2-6	ASSSTRASGANVLT
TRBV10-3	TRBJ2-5	AISDGTLQETQY
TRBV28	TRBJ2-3	ASSLPRGGVGTDTQY
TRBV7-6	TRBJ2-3	ASSLSITDTQY
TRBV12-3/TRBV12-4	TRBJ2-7	ASSLDYRDVPIYEQY
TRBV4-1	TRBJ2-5	ASSQNYPGQETQY
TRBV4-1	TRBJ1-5	ASSQVWGEGVGNQPQH
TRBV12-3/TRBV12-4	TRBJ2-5	ASSLTGTEYQETQY
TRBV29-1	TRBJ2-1	SVARTVYNEQF
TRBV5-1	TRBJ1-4	ASSLKGYEKLF
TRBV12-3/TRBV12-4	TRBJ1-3	ASSPWGSPGNTIY
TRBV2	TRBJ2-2	ASSATTPTGELF
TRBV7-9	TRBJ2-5	ASSLGDWWETQY
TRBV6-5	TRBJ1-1	ASRDWDTEAF
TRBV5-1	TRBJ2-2	ASRFEPTNTGELF
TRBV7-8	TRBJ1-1	VSSLSGQMNTEAF
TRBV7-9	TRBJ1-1	ASSLRVREQGFRGAF
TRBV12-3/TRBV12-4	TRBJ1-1	ASSFGAPLTGLNAEAF
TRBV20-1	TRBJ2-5	SATGLAAGQETQY
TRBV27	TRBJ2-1	ASSRLAGNLYNEQF
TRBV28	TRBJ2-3	ASSSGGSTDTQY
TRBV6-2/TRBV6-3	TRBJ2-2	ASSSRQYYTNTGELF